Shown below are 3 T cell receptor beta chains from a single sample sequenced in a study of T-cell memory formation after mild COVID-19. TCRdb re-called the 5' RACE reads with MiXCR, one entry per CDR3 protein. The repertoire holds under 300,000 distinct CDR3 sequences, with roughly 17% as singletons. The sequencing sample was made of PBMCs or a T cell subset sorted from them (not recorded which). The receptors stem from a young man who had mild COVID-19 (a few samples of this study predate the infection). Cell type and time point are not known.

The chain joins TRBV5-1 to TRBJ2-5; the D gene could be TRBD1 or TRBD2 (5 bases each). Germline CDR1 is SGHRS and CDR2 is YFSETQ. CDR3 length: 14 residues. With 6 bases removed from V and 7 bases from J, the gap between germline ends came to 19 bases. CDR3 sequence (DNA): TGCGCCAGCACCTCCGGGACGCCCCCAGGGACCCAGTACTTC. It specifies CASTSGTPPGTQYF.

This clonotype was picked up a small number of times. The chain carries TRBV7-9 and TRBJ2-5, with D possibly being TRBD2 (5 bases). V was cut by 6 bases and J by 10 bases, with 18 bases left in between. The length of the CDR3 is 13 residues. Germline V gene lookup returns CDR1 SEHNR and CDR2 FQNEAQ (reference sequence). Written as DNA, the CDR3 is TGTGCCAGCAGTCGCAGACTTGATGAGGGCCAGTACTTC. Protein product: CASSRRLDEGQYF.

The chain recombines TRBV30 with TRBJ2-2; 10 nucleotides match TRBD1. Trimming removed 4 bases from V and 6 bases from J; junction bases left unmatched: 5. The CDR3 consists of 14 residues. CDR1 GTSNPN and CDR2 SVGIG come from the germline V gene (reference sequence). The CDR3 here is CAWTGQGRAGELFF. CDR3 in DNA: TGTGCCTGGACGGGACAGGGGAGGGCCGGGGAGCTGTTTTTT.